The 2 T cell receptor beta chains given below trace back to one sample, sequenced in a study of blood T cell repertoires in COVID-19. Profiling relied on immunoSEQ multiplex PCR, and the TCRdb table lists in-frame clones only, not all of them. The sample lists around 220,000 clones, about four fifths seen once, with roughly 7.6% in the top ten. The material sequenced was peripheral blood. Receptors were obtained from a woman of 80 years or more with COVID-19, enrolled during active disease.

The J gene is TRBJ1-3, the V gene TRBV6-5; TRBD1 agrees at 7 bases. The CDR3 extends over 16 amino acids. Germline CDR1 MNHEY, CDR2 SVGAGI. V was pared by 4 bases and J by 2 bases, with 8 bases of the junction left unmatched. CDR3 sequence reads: CASSFGGQGAGNTIYF. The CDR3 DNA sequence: TGTGCCAGCAGTTTCGGCGGGCAGGGGGCTGGAAACACCATATATTTT.

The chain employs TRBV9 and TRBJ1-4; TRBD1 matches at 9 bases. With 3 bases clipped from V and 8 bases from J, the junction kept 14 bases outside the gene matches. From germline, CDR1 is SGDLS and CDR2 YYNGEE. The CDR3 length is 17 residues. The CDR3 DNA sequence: TGTGCCAGCAGCGCACGGGACAGGGCGGGTTTGGGCGAAAAACTGTTTTTT. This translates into CASSARDRAGLGEKLFF.